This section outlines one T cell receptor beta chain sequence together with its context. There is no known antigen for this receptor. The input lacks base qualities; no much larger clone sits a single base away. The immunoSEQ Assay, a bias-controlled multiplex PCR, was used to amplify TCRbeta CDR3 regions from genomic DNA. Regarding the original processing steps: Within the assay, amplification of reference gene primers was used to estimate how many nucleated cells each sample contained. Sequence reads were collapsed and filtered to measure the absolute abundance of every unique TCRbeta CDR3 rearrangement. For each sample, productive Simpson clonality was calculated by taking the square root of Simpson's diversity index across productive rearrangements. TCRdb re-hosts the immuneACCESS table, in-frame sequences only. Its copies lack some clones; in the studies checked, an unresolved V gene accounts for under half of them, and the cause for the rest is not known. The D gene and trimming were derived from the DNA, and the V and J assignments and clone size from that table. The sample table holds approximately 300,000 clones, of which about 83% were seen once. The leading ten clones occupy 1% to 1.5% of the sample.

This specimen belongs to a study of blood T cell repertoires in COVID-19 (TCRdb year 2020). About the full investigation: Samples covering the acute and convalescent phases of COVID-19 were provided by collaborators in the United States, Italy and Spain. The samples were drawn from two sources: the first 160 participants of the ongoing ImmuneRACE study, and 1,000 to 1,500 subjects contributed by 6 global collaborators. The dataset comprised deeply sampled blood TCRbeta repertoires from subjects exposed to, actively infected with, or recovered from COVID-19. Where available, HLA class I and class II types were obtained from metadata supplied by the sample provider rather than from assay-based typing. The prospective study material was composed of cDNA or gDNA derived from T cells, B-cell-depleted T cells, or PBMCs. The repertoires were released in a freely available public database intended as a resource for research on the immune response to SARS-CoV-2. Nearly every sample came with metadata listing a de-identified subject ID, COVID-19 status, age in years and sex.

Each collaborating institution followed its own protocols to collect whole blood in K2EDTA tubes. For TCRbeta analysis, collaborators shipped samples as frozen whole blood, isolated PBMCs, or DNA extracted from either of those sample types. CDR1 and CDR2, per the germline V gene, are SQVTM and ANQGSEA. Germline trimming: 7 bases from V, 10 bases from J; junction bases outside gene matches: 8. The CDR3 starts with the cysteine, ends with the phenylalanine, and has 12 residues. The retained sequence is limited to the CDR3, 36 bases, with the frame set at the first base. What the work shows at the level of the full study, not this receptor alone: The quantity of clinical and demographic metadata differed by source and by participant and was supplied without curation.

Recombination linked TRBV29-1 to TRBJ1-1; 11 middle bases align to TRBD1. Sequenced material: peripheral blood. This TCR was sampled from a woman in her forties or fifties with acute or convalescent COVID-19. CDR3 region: CSGGQGALGAFF. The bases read TGCAGCGGTGGACAGGGGGCTTTAGGAGCTTTCTTT.